This is a list of T cell receptor beta chains from one sample in a study of control samples from healthy donors and cancer patients. Repertoires were generated with immunoSEQ multiplex PCR, while TCRdb's copy carries only in-frame clones and drops some. The top ten clones hold approximately 14% of a sample with 150,000 or so clones, roughly 94% of them seen once. Material: PBMCs. The receptors here all came from a man between 60 and 75 years old with colorectal cancer. CDR3s include the opening cysteine and the closing phenylalanine or tryptophan. A D gene is named only where the DNA matches it firmly. Where a row states a size, it is once, few, many or the class of an expanded clone; other rows omit it.

D,V,size,J,CDR3,DNA
.,TRBV21-1,.,TRBJ1-5,CASSKDGGGLVCQPQHF,TGTGCCAGCAGCAAAGACGGGGGAGGTTTGGTTTGCCAGCCCCAGCATTTT
.,TRBV5-1,.,TRBJ2-5,CASHLTGNQETQYF,TGCGCCAGCCACCTCACAGGGAACCAAGAGACCCAGTACTTC
TRBD1,TRBV5-1,.,TRBJ1-6,CASSLDREGSPLHF,TGCGCCAGCAGCCTGGACAGGGAAGGATCACCCCTCCACTTT
.,TRBV5-8,.,TRBJ1-4,CASSLTPGDEKLFF,TGTGCCAGCAGCTTAACGCCGGGGGATGAAAAACTGTTTTTT
TRBD1,TRBV5-4,.,TRBJ1-2,CASSETADRGIYGYTF,TGTGCCAGCAGCGAAACCGCAGACAGGGGGATCTATGGCTACACCTTC
.,TRBV10-2,few,TRBJ1-6,CASSEGISYNSPLHF,TGCGCCAGCAGTGAGGGGATCTCCTATAATTCACCCCTCCACTTT
.,TRBV7-2,.,TRBJ1-2,CASSFDTNYGYTF,TGTGCCAGCAGCTTCGACACGAACTATGGCTACACCTTC
.,TRBV30,.,TRBJ2-7,CAWSRRSGRQTYEQYF,TGTGCCTGGAGCAGACGGTCTGGGCGGCAGACCTACGAGCAGTACTTC
.,TRBV20-1,.,TRBJ2-4,CSASWTGKNIQYF,TGCAGTGCTAGTTGGACTGGGAAAAACATTCAGTACTTC
.,TRBV10-2,.,TRBJ1-5,CASSNPGISNQPQHF,TGCGCCAGCAGCAACCCAGGGATTAGCAATCAGCCCCAGCATTTT
.,TRBV10-1,.,TRBJ2-2,CASSDGNTGELFF,TGCGCCAGCAGTGACGGAAACACCGGGGAGCTGTTTTTT
TRBD1,TRBV6-5,.,TRBJ2-7,CASRQGRLYEQYF,TGTGCCAGTCGACAGGGGAGACTGTACGAGCAGTACTTC
.,TRBV24-1,.,TRBJ2-1,CATSVPGARDEQFF,TGTGCCACCAGTGTTCCCGGGGCCAGGGATGAGCAGTTCTTC
.,TRBV30,.,TRBJ2-3,CAWNGASTDTQYF,TGTGCCTGGAATGGGGCTAGCACAGATACGCAGTATTTT
.,TRBV11-2,.,TRBJ2-5,CASSPQETQYF,TGTGCCAGCAGCCCCCAAGAGACCCAGTACTTC
.,TRBV4-2,.,TRBJ2-5,CASSPGASGGQETQYF,TGTGCCAGCAGCCCAGGAGCTAGTGGAGGACAAGAGACCCAGTACTTC
.,TRBV30,.,TRBJ2-5,CAWTVSQETQYF,TGTGCCTGGACGGTCTCTCAGGAGACCCAGTACTTC
.,TRBV6-2/TRBV6-3,.,TRBJ1-2,CASSYSTGAGGYTF,TGTGCCAGCAGTTACTCTACGGGGGCTGGTGGCTACACCTTC
.,TRBV7-2,.,TRBJ2-7,CASGRDEQYF,TGTGCCAGCGGGCGCGACGAGCAGTACTTC
TRBD1,TRBV5-6,.,TRBJ1-5,CASSLARQGAEGQPQHF,TGTGCCAGCAGCTTGGCAAGACAGGGGGCAGAGGGGCAGCCCCAGCATTTT
.,TRBV19,.,TRBJ1-1,CASSTTGMNTEAFF,TGTGCCAGTAGTACCACAGGGATGAACACTGAAGCTTTCTTT
.,TRBV6-6,.,TRBJ1-6,CASMGDSPLHF,TGTGCCAGCATGGGTGATTCACCCCTCCACTTT
.,TRBV29-1,.,TRBJ2-2,CSVDRGTGELFF,TGCAGCGTTGATCGTGGCACCGGGGAGCTGTTTTTT
.,TRBV29-1,.,TRBJ1-1,CSVGLALAVVTDGNTEAFF,TGCAGCGTTGGCTTGGCTCTAGCTGTAGTGACTGACGGGAACACTGAAGCTTTCTTT
.,TRBV19,.,TRBJ1-2,CASTSGRAGYTF,TGTGCCAGTACCTCGGGTAGGGCTGGCTACACCTTC